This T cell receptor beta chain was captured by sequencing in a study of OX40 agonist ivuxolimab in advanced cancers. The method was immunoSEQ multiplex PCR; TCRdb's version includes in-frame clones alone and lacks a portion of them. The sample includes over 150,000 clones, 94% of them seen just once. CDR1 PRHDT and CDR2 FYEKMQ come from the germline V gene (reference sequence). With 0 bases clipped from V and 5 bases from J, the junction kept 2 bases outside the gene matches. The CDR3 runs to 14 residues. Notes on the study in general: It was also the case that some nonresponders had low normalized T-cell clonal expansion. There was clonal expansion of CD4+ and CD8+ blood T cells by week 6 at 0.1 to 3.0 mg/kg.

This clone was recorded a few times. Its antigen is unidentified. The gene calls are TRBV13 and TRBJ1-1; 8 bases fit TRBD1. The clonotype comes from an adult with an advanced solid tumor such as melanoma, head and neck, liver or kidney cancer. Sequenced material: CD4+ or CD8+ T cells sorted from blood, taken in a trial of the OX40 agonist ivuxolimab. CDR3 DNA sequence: TGTGCCAGCAGCTTAGGGAGACAGGGGACTGAAGCTTTCTTT. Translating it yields CASSLGRQGTEAFF.